The 4 T cell receptor beta chains given below trace back to one sample, sequenced in a study of cytomegalovirus exposure and HLA in healthy donors. The PCR contained 60 Vbeta and 13 Jbeta primers. The table came from immunoSEQ multiplex PCR; TCRdb's copy has only in-frame clones and leaves some out. The profile shows roughly 170,000 clones, around 80% of them singletons. Sequences were obtained from PBMCs. The source is a man aged 25 to 40 in good health and CMV-seropositive.

The CDR3 DNA reads as TGTGCCAGCAGCTTAGACAGGGGACCCTACGAGCAGTACTTC. Protein sequence: CASSLDRGPYEQYF. The chain is built from TRBV7-2 and TRBJ2-7; 7 bases are shared with TRBD1. Per the germline V gene, CDR1 is SGHTA and CDR2 is FQGNSA. V was clipped by 1 base and J by 2 bases; unmatched bases: 2. The length of the CDR3 is 14 residues. Full variable domain (remainder filled in from reference TRBV7-2 and TRBJ2-7): GAGVSQSPSNKVTEKGKDVELRCDPISGHTALYWYRQSLGQGLEFLIYFQGNSAPDKSGLPSDRFSAERTGGSVSTLTIQRTQQEDSAVYLCASSLDRGPYEQYFGPGTRLTVT.

V and J are TRBV11-2 and TRBJ2-1; 8 nucleotides align to TRBD2. Germline V CDR1 and CDR2: SGHAT, FQNNGV. The V and J ends lost 2 bases and 5 bases, in that order; junction bases with no gene match: 5. The CDR3 spans 15 residues. CDR3 nucleotides: TGTGCCAGCAGCTTAATTAGCGGGGCCCACAATGAGCAGTTCTTC. Its protein product is CASSLISGAHNEQFF.

The gene calls are TRBV19 and TRBJ1-5; D gene unclear. CDR1 is LNHDA and CDR2 is SQIVND in the germline V gene (reference sequence). Deletions cut 8 bases from V and 1 base from J, with 15 bases between. The CDR3 sequence is 15 residues long. As DNA, the CDR3 is TGTGCCAGTCTTCAGCGGGGTAACAGCAATCAGCCCCAGCATTTT. The encoded protein is CASLQRGNSNQPQHF.

The rearrangement joins TRBV5-1 to TRBJ2-7; 7 nucleotides line up with TRBD1. The CDR3 loop spans 15 amino acids. CDR1 is SGHRS, CDR2 YFSETQ, per germline. J lost 1 base, V lost 0 bases, and 4 bases had no gene match. CDR3 nucleotide sequence: TGCGCCAGCAGCTTGGGACAGGGTCCTTCCTACGAGCAGTACTTC. Its protein is CASSLGQGPSYEQYF.